The 14 T cell receptor beta chains below all came from one sample that was sequenced in a study of T cell repertoires in aging, cancer and after chemotherapy (dated 2019 in TCRdb). The sequencer listed for this sample is Illumina MiSeq. Using a mixed TRB-A/B primer pool, multiplex touch-down PCR amplified rearranged TRB sequences covering the V, D and J segments. The public reads were reanalyzed by TCRdb: fastp trimming at Q25, MiXCR alignment, in-frame beta chains only. One record per CDR3 amino acid sequence lists the most common genes and DNA. For this sample there are 5,500 to 7,000 distinct CDR3 sequences; just under 30% appear just once. The ten largest clones take up about 7% of the sample. TCR beta rearrangements were amplified from genomic DNA extracted from peripheral blood rather than from sorted cells or RNA. The sequenced sample consisted of blood. These receptors originate from a human donor in good health.

A few counts support this clonotype. This rearrangement joins TRBV10-3 to TRBJ2-3; tentatively, D is TRBD1 (6 bases). V gave up 6 bases and J gave up 10 bases, with 14 bases separating them. This CDR3 is 12 amino acids long. Germline CDR1 is ENHRY and CDR2 is SYGVKD. CDR3 sequence (DNA): TGTGCCATCAGGGGAGAGGGGGTTGCGCAGTATTTT. Translating it yields CAIRGEGVAQYF.

This clonotype turned up a few times. This chain joins TRBV19 and TRBJ2-1, with D perhaps TRBD2 (5 bases). Germline V gives CDR1 LNHDA, CDR2 SQIVND (reference sequence). V lost 3 bases and J 5 bases, leaving 14 bases between the germline ends. The CDR3 contains 15 residues. This CDR3 is CASSISRLNNNEQFF. CDR3 nucleotides: TGTGCCAGTAGTATCTCGAGACTAAATAACAATGAGCAGTTCTTC.

The chain combines TRBV30 with TRBJ1-1, with D uncertain. The V gene's germline CDR1 is GTSNPN and CDR2 SVGIG (reference sequence). Trimming removed 1 base at V and 1 base at J, with 7 bases between. The CDR3 has 13 amino acids. The DNA of the CDR3 is TGTGCCTGGAGTGGGCAGGCGAACACTGAAGCTTTCTTT. Encoded protein: CAWSGQANTEAFF.

For this clonotype: This sequence may be a read error, since a much larger clone differs from it by one base. The CDR3 here is CASRAGTGSKPQHF. CDR3 in DNA: TGTGCCAGCCGAGCGGGGACGGGGTCGAAGCCCCAGCATTTT. The rearrangement uses TRBV6-5 and TRBJ1-5, with D possibly TRBD1 on 5 matching bases. The germline CDR1 and CDR2 sequences are MNHEY and SVGAGI. V was shortened by 8 bases and J by 8 bases, with 19 bases between the two germline ends. The CDR3 sequence is 14 residues long.

The gene calls are TRBV10-3 and TRBJ2-2; 9 bases agree with TRBD2. V dropped 3 bases and J dropped 0; count of bases not matched to a gene: 11. Per the germline V gene, CDR1 is ENHRY and CDR2 is SYGVKD. The CDR3 extends over 19 amino acids. CDR3 protein: CAISDPSGTDIANTGELFF. The CDR3 DNA reads as TGTGCCATCAGTGATCCTAGCGGGACCGATATCGCGAACACCGGGGAGCTGTTTTTT.

This sequence joins TRBV14 and TRBJ2-3, with D possibly matching TRBD1 (5 bases). Germline V gene sequence: CDR1 SGHDN, CDR2 FVKESK. This CDR3 is 14 amino acids long. V lost 3 bases, J lost 1 base, and 8 bases lay in between. DNA of the CDR3: TGTGCCAGCAGCCAGATGGGGCGCACAGATACGCAGTATTTT. It is translated as CASSQMGRTDTQYF.

The chain uses TRBV28 and TRBJ1-5, with D possibly TRBD1 on 5 matching bases. CDR3 length equals 13 residues. Germline V gives CDR1 MDHEN, CDR2 SYDVKM. V was pared by 5 bases and J by 5 bases, with 10 bases between. CDR3 bases: TGTGCCAGCAGTCGGACACTGGATCAGCCCCAGCATTTT. Encoded protein: CASSRTLDQPQHF.

The J gene is TRBJ2-5, the V gene TRBV11-2, with D possibly being TRBD1 or TRBD2 (5 bases each). Trimming stripped 2 bases from V and 5 bases from J, with 12 bases between. This CDR3 is 14 amino acids long. Germline assignment: CDR1 SGHAT and CDR2 FQNNGV. CDR3 protein: CASSLSRGHETQYF. CDR3 sequence (DNA): TGTGCCAGCAGCTTAAGTCGGGGCCACGAGACCCAGTACTTC. Full variable domain (outside the CDR3, taken from reference TRBV11-2 and TRBJ2-5): EAGVAQSPRYKIIEKRQSVAFWCNPISGHATLYWYQQILGQGPKLLIQFQNNGVVDDSQLPKDRFSAERLKGVDSTLKIQPAKLEDSAVYLCASSLSRGHETQYFGPGTRLLVL.

The chain couples TRBV7-6 to TRBJ2-5; 7 bases agree with TRBD2. Germline V CDR1 and CDR2: SGHVS, FNYEAQ. V shed 5 bases and J 4 bases; nucleotides not matched to a gene: 10. CDR3 size: 15 residues. In DNA form, the CDR3 reads TGTGCCAGCAGCCCCCTTGGGGGAGGGACAGAGACCCAGTACTTC. Protein: CASSPLGGGTETQYF.

J is TRBJ1-5 and V is TRBV10-3; D is perhaps TRBD1 (6 bases). The CDR3 is 14 amino acids. Germline V lookup: CDR1 ENHRY, CDR2 SYGVKD. V lost 3 bases, J lost 8 bases, and 14 bases lay in between. CDR3 bases: TGTGCCATCAGTGATCGGGGGCCGGAGAAGCCCCAGCATTTT. Its protein is CAISDRGPEKPQHF.

This clonotype was seen a few times. As DNA, the CDR3 is TGTGCCAGCAGCCCAAGCGTTCTGGGCGAGCAGTACTTC. Encoded protein: CASSPSVLGEQYF. The chain has TRBV7-2 and TRBJ2-7; the D is unclear. This CDR3 comprises 13 residues. The germline V gene encodes CDR1 SGHTA and CDR2 FQGNSA. Trimming removed 5 bases from V and 6 bases from J, with 14 bases in between.

This clonotype is medium-sized within its sample. The gene calls are TRBV27 and TRBJ2-1; 8 nucleotides align to TRBD1. Germline lookup yields CDR1 MNHEY and CDR2 SMNVEV (reference sequence). The CDR3 consists of 15 residues. J gave up 1 base and V 6 bases, and 5 bases lay outside the gene matches. In nucleotides, the CDR3 is TGTGCCAGCAGGGCAGGGGGCGCGTCCTACAATGAGCAGTTCTTC. It specifies CASRAGGASYNEQFF.

This clonotype ranks as medium-sized. V gene TRBV5-6 combines with J gene TRBJ2-2, with D possibly TRBD1 on 5 matching bases. Germline-derived CDR1 and CDR2 are SGHDT and YYEEEE. The CDR3 contains 15 residues. The germline V and J ends were trimmed by 3 bases and 4 bases, with 13 bases remaining between them. The CDR3 sequence: CASSWGLASTGELFF. The CDR3 DNA reads as TGTGCCAGCAGCTGGGGCTTAGCATCCACCGGGGAGCTGTTTTTT.

J is TRBJ2-3 and V is TRBV6-4; weak D call: TRBD1 (5 bases). This CDR3 is built from 15 residues. With 5 bases removed from V and 2 bases from J, the gap between germline ends came to 14 bases. Germline-derived CDR1 and CDR2 are MRHNA and SNTAGT. CDR3 coding DNA: TGTGCCAGCAGTCCTTTGGCAGGGATCACAGATACGCAGTATTTT. This sequence encodes CASSPLAGITDTQYF.